These 14 T cell receptor beta chains were sequenced from one sample in a study of control samples from healthy donors and cancer patients. Profiling relied on immunoSEQ multiplex PCR, and the TCRdb table lists in-frame clones only, not all of them. The table lists approximately 160,000 clones, 85% to 95% of them singletons, with 1.3% to 1.5% in the top ten. The source material was blood. The receptors were sampled from a woman aged 18-35 years in good health.

This clone came up many times. The same CDR3 arises from other DNA sequences in this sample as well. This chain uses TRBV15 with TRBJ1-5; no clear D gene. The V and J ends lost 0 bases and 5 bases respectively, with 2 bases between them. CDR3 length: 12 residues. Per the germline V gene, CDR1 is LNHNV and CDR2 is YYDKDF (reference sequence). The CDR3 loop reads CATSRDDQPQHF. The CDR3 nucleotides are TGTGCCACCAGCAGAGACGATCAGCCCCAGCATTTT.

This chain connects TRBV27 to TRBJ1-5; the match to TRBD1 covers 7 bases. Germline CDR1 MNHEY, CDR2 SMNVEV (reference sequence). This CDR3 has 13 residues. V was clipped by 6 bases and J by 9 bases; unmatched bases: 8. CDR3 nucleotide sequence: TGTGCCAGCAGCCCCGGGACAGCGGGGCCCCAGCATTTT. Encoded protein: CASSPGTAGPQHF.

This rearrangement joins TRBV5-1 to TRBJ1-3, with D unclear. V lost 2 bases, J lost 4 bases, and 7 bases lay in between. This CDR3 region has 13 residues. CDR1 is SGHRS, CDR2 YFSETQ, per germline. The CDR3 here is CASSFVGGNTIYF. The CDR3 bases are TGCGCCAGCAGCTTTGTGGGAGGAAACACCATATATTTT. The full variable domain, its missing parts supplied by reference TRBV5-1 and TRBJ1-3, is KAGVTQTPRYLIKTRGQQVTLSCSPISGHRSVSWYQQTPGQGLQFLFEYFSETQRNKGNFPGRFSGRQFSNSRSEMNVSTLELGDSALYLCASSFVGGNTIYFGEGSWLTVV.

The V and J genes are TRBV19 and TRBJ1-5, with TRBD1 identical over 8 bases. Germline V CDR1 and CDR2: LNHDA, SQIVND (reference sequence). This CDR3 comprises 13 residues. The ends lost 6 bases at V and 7 bases at J; junction bases unmatched: 5. The CDR3 bases are TGTGCCAGTAGAGACAGGGGTTGGCAGCCCCAGCATTTT. It encodes CASRDRGWQPQHF.

The chain couples TRBV4-2 to TRBJ1-3; D may be TRBD1 (5 bases). This CDR3 is 17 amino acids long. Germline CDR1 LGHNA, CDR2 YNFKEQ. The V gene lost 0 bases and the J gene lost 0 bases, with 12 bases spanning the gap. CDR3: CASSQDPGPRSGNTIYF. CDR3 in DNA: TGTGCCAGCAGCCAAGATCCGGGGCCTCGCTCTGGAAACACCATATATTTT.

The chain is built from TRBV3-1 (or the pseudogene TRBV3-2) and TRBJ1-1; no clear D gene. V was shortened by 1 base and J by 0 bases, with 9 bases between the two germline ends. Germline-derived CDR1 and CDR2 are LGHDT and YNNKEL (reference sequence). The CDR3 sequence is 15 residues long. In DNA, the CDR3 is TGTGCCAGCAGCCAAGTGGACGGATTGAACACTGAAGCTTTCTTT. It encodes CASSQVDGLNTEAFF.

The chain couples TRBV24-1 to TRBJ1-5; a weak D match, TRBD1 (5 bases). The CDR3 runs to 12 residues. Germline loops: CDR1 KGHDR, CDR2 SFDVKD. V was shortened by 6 bases and J by 6 bases, with 8 bases between the two germline ends. DNA of the CDR3: TGTGCCACCAGTACCGGGACTCAGCCCCAGCATTTT. The encoded protein is CATSTGTQPQHF.

The chain carries TRBV12-5 and TRBJ1-1; TRBD1 is a possible D gene (5 bases). CDR1 LGHNT and CDR2 FRNRAP come from the germline V gene. V was cut by 2 bases and J by 10 bases, with 23 bases left in between. This CDR3 has 16 residues. This CDR3 is CASGLIPPGTDGGAFF. CDR3 bases: TGTGCTAGTGGTTTGATACCACCCGGGACGGACGGCGGAGCTTTCTTT.

Details on this clone: This CDR3 is also generated by other DNA sequences in the sample. The chain combines TRBV7-2 with TRBJ2-5, with 7 bases matching TRBD1. The CDR3 is made up of 13 amino acids. Trimming at V came to 4 bases and at J to 4 bases, leaving 3 bases not matched to a gene. The germline CDR1 and CDR2 sequences are SGHTA and FQGNSA. This chain's CDR3 is CASSSDRAETQYF. In DNA, the CDR3 is TGTGCCAGCAGCTCAGACAGGGCAGAGACCCAGTACTTC.

The CDR3 DNA is TGTGCCAGCAGGGGTAGAGACGAGCAGTACTTC. It codes for CASRGRDEQYF. The chain has TRBV2 and TRBJ2-7, with D unclear. CDR3 length: 11 residues. V shed 6 bases and J shed 5 bases, with 8 bases lying between them. The germline V gene encodes CDR1 SNHLY and CDR2 FYNNEI.

This clone showed up just once. J is TRBJ2-3 and V is TRBV9; D might be TRBD1 (5 bases). CDR3 size: 15 residues. V lost 0 bases and J 5 bases, leaving 13 bases between the germline ends. The germline V gene has CDR1 SGDLS and CDR2 YYNGEE. CDR3 region: CASSVAGQGIDTQYF. The CDR3 DNA follows: TGTGCCAGCAGCGTAGCTGGGCAGGGAATAGATACGCAGTATTTT.

The chain has TRBV27 and TRBJ2-2, with D unclear. Germline CDR1 is MNHEY and CDR2 is SMNVEV (reference sequence). This CDR3 spans 13 amino acids. Trimming shortened V by 7 bases and J by 7 bases, and 13 bases separated the two germline ends. Here the CDR3 DNA reads TGTGCCAGCACCCCGGCGGAAGGCGGGGAGCTGTTTTTT. Translation gives CASTPAEGGELFF.

Remarks on this clone: Other nucleotide sequences in the sample specify the same CDR3. The chain carries TRBV5-1 and TRBJ2-5, with a tentative D call TRBD2 (5 bases). The germline gives CDR1 SGHRS, CDR2 YFSETQ. The CDR3 length is 12 residues. Trimming cost V 0 bases and J 5 bases, with 5 bases left between them. For the CDR3, the DNA is TGCGCCAGCAGCTTGGCGGGGGAGACCCAGTACTTC. It is translated as CASSLAGETQYF.

The rearrangement joins TRBV13 to TRBJ1-1; D remains ambiguous. Trimming cost V 5 bases and J 1 base, with 11 bases left between them. This CDR3 spans 14 amino acids. Germline CDR1 PRHDT, CDR2 FYEKMQ (reference sequence). The CDR3 is CASSRLDGNTEAFF. CDR3 bases: TGTGCCAGCAGCCGTCTCGACGGGAACACTGAAGCTTTCTTT. Complete variable domain (other parts from reference TRBV13 and TRBJ1-1): AAGVIQSPRHLIKEKRETATLKCYPIPRHDTVYWYQQGPGQDPQFLISFYEKMQSDKGSIPDRFSAQQFSDYHSELNMSSLELGDSALYFCASSRLDGNTEAFFGQGTRLTVV.